The source of this TCR beta chain is a study of blood T cell repertoires in COVID-19. For the study at large: The study drew acute and convalescent COVID-19 samples from the United States, Italy and Spain. T cells, B-cell-depleted T cells, or PBMCs supplied cDNA or gDNA.

Profiled with immunoSEQ multiplex PCR; TCRdb holds only in-frame clones, not every one. This sample yields some 330,000 clones, of which 80% to 85% are seen a single time; less than 6% belongs to the top ten. Donors in Cohort 3 counted as recovered after two negative PCRs, clearance, or symptom resolution. Sequencing used PBMCs or T cells enriched from blood (not recorded which). The TCR was taken from a woman aged 45 to 65 who had recovered from COVID-19.

The CDR3 DNA reads TGTGCCAGCCGGCTAGCGGGAGCGTACCAAGAGACCCAGTACTTC. It yields the protein CASRLAGAYQETQYF. This sequence joins TRBV3-1 (or the pseudogene TRBV3-2) and TRBJ2-5, with 10 bases identical to TRBD2. Trimming removed 8 bases from V and 0 bases from J; junction bases left unmatched: 6. Germline V gives CDR1 LGHDT, CDR2 YNNKEL (reference sequence). The length of the CDR3 is 15 residues.